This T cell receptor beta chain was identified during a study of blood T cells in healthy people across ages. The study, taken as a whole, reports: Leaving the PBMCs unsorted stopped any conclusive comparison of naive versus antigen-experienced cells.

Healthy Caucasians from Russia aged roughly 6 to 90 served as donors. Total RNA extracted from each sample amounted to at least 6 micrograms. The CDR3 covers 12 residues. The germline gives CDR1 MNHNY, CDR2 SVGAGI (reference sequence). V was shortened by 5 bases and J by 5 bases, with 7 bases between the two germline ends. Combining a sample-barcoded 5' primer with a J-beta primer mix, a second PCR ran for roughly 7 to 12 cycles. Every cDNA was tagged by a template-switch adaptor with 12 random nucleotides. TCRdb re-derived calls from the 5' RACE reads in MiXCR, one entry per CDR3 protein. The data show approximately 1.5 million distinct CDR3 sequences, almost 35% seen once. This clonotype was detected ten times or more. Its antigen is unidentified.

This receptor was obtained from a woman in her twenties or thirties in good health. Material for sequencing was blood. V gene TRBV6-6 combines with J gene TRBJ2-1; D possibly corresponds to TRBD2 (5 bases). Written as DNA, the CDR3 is TGTGCCAGCAGTGGGAGCGACAATGAGCAGTTCTTC. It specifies CASSGSDNEQFF.